The 15 T cell receptor beta chains given below trace back to one sample, sequenced in a study of liver allograft versus peripheral blood T cells. Overall study context: Repertoires of T cell receptors in transplanted livers were compared with recipients' peripheral blood repertoires.

TCRdb reprocessed the reads with MiXCR, giving one entry per CDR3 protein. Here the sample spans about 1,600 distinct CDR3 sequences, 15% to 20% being singletons. The source is a human patient who had a liver transplant. The graft donor may have given rise to some T cells.

By its share, this clonotype is medium-sized (0.01 to 0.1%). The V gene is TRBV6-2 or TRBV6-3, the J gene TRBJ2-1; possible D gene TRBD2, 6 bases. The V end lost 5 bases, the J end lost 2 bases, and 19 bases lay between the germline ends. Germline V gives CDR1 MNHEY, CDR2 SVGEGT. The CDR3 runs 17 residues. Here the CDR3 DNA reads TGTGCCAGCAGTCACCGGGACTTAAGGTCTCCCTACAATGAGCAGTTCTTC. Its translation is CASSHRDLRSPYNEQFF.

This clonotype qualifies as medium-sized. The chain employs TRBV7-9 and TRBJ1-5, with no clear D. The germline V gene encodes CDR1 SEHNR and CDR2 FQNEAQ (reference sequence). The CDR3 loop spans 14 amino acids. The germline V and J ends were trimmed by 3 bases and 1 base, with 7 bases remaining between them. The DNA for the CDR3 is TGTGCCAGCAGCTTTCTCGGAAGCAATCAGCCCCAGCATTTT. It codes for CASSFLGSNQPQHF.

This clonotype qualifies as medium-sized. This chain links TRBV6-1 with TRBJ2-2; 11 nucleotides align to TRBD2. This CDR3 contains 18 residues. Germline V CDR1 and CDR2: MNHNS, SASEGT. The J segment lost 5 bases and the V segment lost 1 base, leaving 9 bases of the junction unmatched. The CDR3 bases are TGTGCCAGCAGTGAAGTCGCACTAGCGGGAGCCCGGACCGGGGAGCTGTTTTTT. Protein product: CASSEVALAGARTGELFF.

Of note for this clonotype: This likely traces to a read error, being one base from a far larger clone. The gene calls are TRBV28 and TRBJ1-6; D is undetermined. The CDR3 extends over 14 amino acids. Germline V CDR1 and CDR2: MDHEN, SYDVKM. DNA of the CDR3: TGTGCCAGCAGTTTGGATGGGCCCTATTCATCCCTCCACTTT. Protein product: CASSLDGPYSSLHF.

This clonotype qualifies as medium-sized (0.01 to 0.1%). The gene calls are TRBV27 and TRBJ1-5, with D perhaps matching TRBD1 (6 bases). Germline V lookup: CDR1 MNHEY, CDR2 SMNVEV (reference sequence). The V end lost 5 bases, the J end lost 0 bases, and 17 bases lay between the germline ends. This CDR3 spans 17 amino acids. CDR3 sequence (DNA): TGTGCCAGCAGTAATACGTTCCAGGGGAATAGCAATCAGCCCCAGCATTTT. Its protein is CASSNTFQGNSNQPQHF.

Relative to its sample, this clonotype is medium-sized. This chain links TRBV7-2 with TRBJ2-6; TRBD2 matches 11 bases. Germline CDR1 is SGHTA and CDR2 is FQGNSA. The CDR3 consists of 19 residues. V dropped 5 bases and J dropped 0; count of bases not matched to a gene: 9. The CDR3 sequence: CASSAASGRITSGANVLTF. The CDR3 nucleotides read TGTGCCAGCAGCGCCGCTAGCGGGAGGATCACCTCTGGGGCCAACGTCCTGACTTTC.

This clonotype qualifies as large. The V and J genes are TRBV10-3 and TRBJ1-6; 8 bases agree with TRBD1. The CDR3 totals 16 residues. Germline CDR1 ENHRY, CDR2 SYGVKD. With 6 bases clipped from V and 4 bases from J, the junction kept 8 bases outside the gene matches. DNA of the CDR3: TGTGCCATCAGCCTCGGACAGGGATCATATAATTCACCCCTCCACTTT. As protein: CAISLGQGSYNSPLHF.

This clonotype is termed medium-sized. The chain joins TRBV7-2 to TRBJ2-6; D not resolved. Germline-derived CDR1 and CDR2 are SGHTA and FQGNSA. The CDR3 totals 15 residues. Trimming removed 2 bases at V and 0 bases at J, with 5 bases between. The CDR3 sequence: CASSLTDSGANVLTF. The CDR3 DNA reads TGTGCCAGCAGCTTAACAGACTCTGGGGCCAACGTCCTGACTTTC. The whole variable domain, remainder taken from reference TRBV7-2 and TRBJ2-6, is GAGVSQSPSNKVTEKGKDVELRCDPISGHTALYWYRQSLGQGLEFLIYFQGNSAPDKSGLPSDRFSAERTGGSVSTLTIQRTQQEDSAVYLCASSLTDSGANVLTFGAGSRLTVL.

Judged by abundance, this clonotype is large. CDR3 in amino acids: CAIRDSSGNTIYF. The CDR3, as DNA: TGTGCCATCAGAGACAGCTCTGGAAACACCATATATTTT. The genes are TRBV10-3 and TRBJ1-3; D may be TRBD1 (5 bases). This CDR3 contains 13 residues. The V gene lost 6 bases and the J gene lost 0 bases, with 6 bases spanning the gap. CDR1 is ENHRY, CDR2 SYGVKD, per germline.

In its sample, this clonotype is medium-sized. The chain uses TRBV11-2 and TRBJ1-2; D unclear. Per germline, CDR1 SGHAT and CDR2 FQNNGV. Trimming pared 4 bases from V and 7 bases from J, leaving 19 bases between. CDR3 size: 15 residues. The DNA for the CDR3 is TGTGCCAGCAGCTCTCTATTCAAGGCGGCGGGTGGCTACACCTTC. This translates into CASSSLFKAAGGYTF.

By share, this clonotype counts as large. The chain recombines TRBV6-2 or TRBV6-3 with TRBJ1-2; perhaps TRBD1 as D (5 bases). CDR1 is MNHEY and CDR2 is SVGEGT in the germline V gene. Trimming removed 8 bases from V and 8 bases from J, with 18 bases in between. The CDR3 totals 13 residues. The CDR3 region is CASVLGPGRGYTF. As DNA, the CDR3 is TGTGCCAGCGTCTTGGGACCGGGAAGAGGCTACACCTTC.

Judged by abundance, this clonotype is medium-sized. The chain couples TRBV6-6 to TRBJ2-3; 7 bases map to TRBD1. Germline V gene lookup returns CDR1 MNHNY and CDR2 SVGAGI (reference sequence). With V trimmed by 5 bases and J by 2 bases, 4 bases remained unmatched. This CDR3 has 14 residues. The CDR3 protein is CASSPGTATDTQYF. CDR3 bases: TGTGCCAGCAGTCCCGGGACAGCCACAGATACGCAGTATTTT.

By sample share, this clonotype is large. V is TRBV7-2 and J is TRBJ1-2; perhaps TRBD1 as D (5 bases). This CDR3 comprises 14 residues. Per the germline V gene, CDR1 is SGHTA and CDR2 is FQGNSA. V lost 5 bases and J lost 2, with 12 bases in between. The CDR3 DNA follows: TGTGCCAGCAGCCCCCCCGGGGGGAACTATGGCTACACCTTC. It translates to CASSPPGGNYGYTF.

This clonotype is classed as medium-sized. The CDR3 loop is CSVERGLALSTDTQYF. The CDR3 nucleotides read TGCAGCGTTGAAAGGGGCCTAGCGCTGAGCACAGATACGCAGTATTTT. This rearrangement joins TRBV29-1 to TRBJ2-3; maybe TRBD2 (6 bases). V was pared by 2 bases and J by 0 bases, with 15 bases between. Germline CDR1 and CDR2: SQVTM and ANQGSEA. The CDR3 has 16 amino acids.

This clonotype is large (0.1 to 1%) in the sample. This chain uses TRBV6-1 with TRBJ1-2; D is uncertain. CDR1 and CDR2 from the germline V gene are MNHNS and SASEGT. The CDR3 loop spans 13 amino acids. Trimming left V 2 bases short and J 8 bases short, with 12 bases between. The CDR3 sequence is CASSEYGRGGYTF. The CDR3 nucleotides read TGTGCCAGCAGTGAATACGGACGTGGAGGCTACACCTTC.